The 18 T cell receptor beta chains listed next were all sequenced from one sample in a study of CD8+CD57+ T cells in acquired aplastic anemia. CD8+CD57+ cell expansion, shown by flow cytometry, had occurred in the patients selected for sequencing. Genomic DNA, serving as template, underwent TCR beta VDJ and CDR3 profiling. TCRdb redid the calling of the reads with MiXCR, one entry per CDR3 protein. The table has some 140,000 distinct CDR3 sequences, roughly 49% seen once; the top ten hold less than 15%. Specimen: sorted CD4+, CD8+, or CD8+CD57+ T cells (not recorded which) from PBMCs. The receptors derive from a human donor with aplastic anemia.

This clonotype was detected many times. The CDR3 sequence: CASSPEAGATYEQYF. The DNA of the CDR3 is TGTGCCAGCAGCCCGGAAGCGGGGGCCACCTACGAGCAGTACTTC. The rearrangement uses TRBV7-9 and TRBJ2-7; the match to TRBD2 covers 8 bases. There are 15 residues in the CDR3. Per the germline V gene, CDR1 is SEHNR and CDR2 is FQNEAQ (reference sequence). J was trimmed by 2 bases and V by 5 bases; bases with no gene match: 8.

This rearrangement joins TRBV5-1 to TRBJ1-3; D is perhaps TRBD1 (5 bases). The CDR3 contains 14 residues. Germline CDR1 is SGHRS and CDR2 is YFSETQ. Trimming removed 4 bases from V and 1 base from J, with 9 bases in between. The DNA for the CDR3 is TGCGCCAGCAGCCAGCAGGGTTCTGGAAACACCATATATTTT. It yields the protein CASSQQGSGNTIYF.

The chain carries TRBV15 and TRBJ1-3; D is unclear. The V end lost 1 base, the J end lost 0 bases, and 10 bases lay between the germline ends. Looked up from germline, CDR1 is LNHNV and CDR2 is YYDKDF (reference sequence). CDR3 length: 16 amino acids. The CDR3 is CATSRAPEASGNTIYF. The CDR3 region has the DNA TGTGCCACCAGCAGAGCCCCCGAGGCCTCTGGAAACACCATATATTTT.

The V call is TRBV10-1, the J call TRBJ1-1; D is possibly TRBD1 (5 bases). Germline V CDR1 and CDR2: WNHNN, SYGVQD (reference sequence). The CDR3 totals 14 residues. Trimming removed 0 bases from V and 4 bases from J, with 9 bases in between. CDR3 coding DNA: TGCGCCAGCAGTGAGTCGGGGGAGATCACTGAAGCTTTCTTT. This encodes CASSESGEITEAFF.

The chain employs TRBV4-1 and TRBJ1-5; D is unclear. V dropped 6 bases and J dropped 5 bases, with 20 bases sitting between them. CDR1 is MGHRA and CDR2 is YSYEKL in the germline V gene. The CDR3 loop spans 16 amino acids. The CDR3 bases are TGCGCCAGCAGACCTGACCCGAGGGCCCCCGATCAGCCCCAGCATTTT. Protein: CASRPDPRAPDQPQHF.

The chain carries TRBV19 and TRBJ1-4, with TRBD1 as a possible D gene (5 bases). Germline loops: CDR1 LNHDA, CDR2 SQIVND (reference sequence). V was pared by 3 bases and J by 7 bases, with 15 bases between. The CDR3 extends over 15 amino acids. The chain's CDR3 is CASSMIEIQVEKLFF. The CDR3 nucleotides read TGTGCCAGTAGTATGATCGAGATACAGGTTGAAAAACTGTTTTTT.

For this clonotype: The junction departs from germline at one end; a sequencing error may be responsible. CDR3 bases: TGTGCCAGTAGTATGAGCAGGAACACAGATACGCAGTATTTC. This codes for CASSMSRNTDTQYF. This sequence joins TRBV19 and TRBJ2-3; D is ambiguous. Germline V gene lookup returns CDR1 LNHDA and CDR2 SQIVND (reference sequence). This CDR3 has 14 residues.

Note on this clonotype: Given a much more abundant clone one base away, this may be a read error. V is TRBV12-3 or TRBV12-4 and J is TRBJ1-1, with TRBD1 matching 8 bases. The CDR3 runs to 13 residues. The CDR3 loop is CAGSLTGATEAFF. Here the CDR3 DNA reads TGTGCCGGCAGTTTGACAGGGGCCACTGAAGCTTTCTTT.

This clonotype came up many times. The chain has TRBV5-6 and TRBJ2-7; TRBD2 matches at 9 bases. The length of the CDR3 is 15 residues. The trim removed 0 bases at V and 5 bases at J, leaving 6 bases unmatched. CDR1 and CDR2 (germline): SGHDT, YYEEEE. The CDR3 nucleotides are TGTGCCAGCAGCTTGGGAGCGGGGGGAAGCCACGAGCAGTACTTC. Protein: CASSLGAGGSHEQYF.

This clonotype was seen a few times. This chain uses TRBV4-2 with TRBJ1-5; D is possibly TRBD1 (6 bases). V lost 3 bases, J lost 2 bases, and 17 bases lay in between. The CDR3 consists of 17 residues. The germline CDR1 and CDR2 sequences are LGHNA and YNFKEQ. This CDR3 is CASSQGTEGGGNQPQHF. The CDR3 DNA sequence: TGTGCCAGCAGCCAGGGGACCGAAGGGGGTGGCAATCAGCCCCAGCATTTT.

The chain is built from TRBV19 and TRBJ2-1, with D hard to call. Germline CDR1 reads LNHDA; CDR2 reads SQIVND (reference sequence). V was pared by 4 bases and J by 2 bases, with 6 bases between. The CDR3 length is 13 residues. The DNA of the CDR3 is TGTGCCAGTAGTAAAGGAGCCTACAATGAGCAGTTCTTC. Encoded protein: CASSKGAYNEQFF. The entire variable domain, with the rest obtained from reference TRBV19 and TRBJ2-1, is as follows: DGGITQSPKYLFRKEGQNVTLSCEQNLNHDAMYWYRQDPGQGLRLIYYSQIVNDFQKGDIAEGYSVSREKKESFPLTVTSAQKNPTAFYLCASSKGAYNEQFFGPGTRLTVL.

This chain connects TRBV19 to TRBJ1-6, with TRBD1 matching over 7 bases. Germline CDR1 LNHDA, CDR2 SQIVND (reference sequence). This CDR3 spans 15 amino acids. V was pared by 6 bases and J by 5 bases, with 7 bases of the junction left unmatched. The CDR3, as DNA: TGTGCCAGTAGCGGACCGGGACAGAATAATTCACCCCTCCACTTT. It specifies CASSGPGQNNSPLHF.

This chain connects TRBV15 to TRBJ2-7; D not certain. This CDR3 is 16 amino acids long. Trimming removed 8 bases at V and 1 base at J, with 21 bases between. The germline V gene encodes CDR1 LNHNV and CDR2 YYDKDF (reference sequence). CDR3 sequence reads: CATSPPTWAASYEQYF. CDR3 in DNA: TGTGCCACCTCGCCTCCGACTTGGGCCGCATCCTACGAGCAGTACTTC. Filled out from reference TRBV15 and TRBJ2-7, the complete variable domain reads DAMVIQNPRYQVTQFGKPVTLSCSQTLNHNVMYWYQQKSSQAPKLLFHYYDKDFNNEADTPDNFQSRRPNTSFCFLDIRSPGLGDTAMYLCATSPPTWAASYEQYFGPGTRLTVT.

V usage is TRBV6-2 or TRBV6-3 and J usage is TRBJ2-7; no clear D. V was clipped by 2 bases and J by 0 bases, with 8 bases between them. CDR3 size: 14 residues. From germline, CDR1 is MNHEY and CDR2 SVGEGT. The CDR3: CASSYQIDSYEQYF. The CDR3 coding sequence is TGTGCCAGCAGTTACCAAATAGACTCCTACGAGCAGTACTTC.

This chain uses TRBV29-1 with TRBJ2-7; either TRBD1 or TRBD2 may fit D (6 bases each). Germline V gives CDR1 SQVTM, CDR2 ANQGSEA. Trimming took 3 bases from V and 1 from J, leaving 10 bases between them. The CDR3 consists of 13 residues. In DNA, the CDR3 is TGCAGCGTTGAGGGGGGCCCATCCTACGAGCAGTACTTC. This encodes CSVEGGPSYEQYF.

This chain uses TRBV30 with TRBJ2-7; D remains ambiguous. V gave up 6 bases and J gave up 11 bases, with 17 bases separating them. From germline, CDR1 is GTSNPN and CDR2 SVGIG (reference sequence). The CDR3 totals 11 residues. CDR3 protein: CACSTRAAKYF. The CDR3 DNA reads as TGTGCCTGTAGTACTCGGGCAGCAAAGTACTTC.

The CDR3 region is CATSDPTGTGYNEQFF. CDR3 DNA sequence: TGTGCCACCAGTGACCCAACCGGGACAGGGTACAATGAGCAGTTCTTC. V is TRBV24-1 and J is TRBJ2-1, with 9 bases aligning to TRBD1. Looked up from germline, CDR1 is KGHDR and CDR2 is SFDVKD. V shed 4 bases, J shed 4 bases, and the junction held 7 bases outside the gene matches. This CDR3 region has 16 residues.

This clonotype was seen many times. This chain links TRBV6-4 with TRBJ1-1, with TRBD1 as a possible D gene (6 bases). There are 14 residues in the CDR3. Trimming took off 4 bases at V and 5 bases at J, with 14 bases between the two ends. CDR1 is MRHNA and CDR2 is SNTAGT in the germline V gene. The CDR3 DNA reads as TGTGCCAGCAGTGTACCCCAGGGGCGGACTGAAGCTTTCTTT. Protein sequence: CASSVPQGRTEAFF.